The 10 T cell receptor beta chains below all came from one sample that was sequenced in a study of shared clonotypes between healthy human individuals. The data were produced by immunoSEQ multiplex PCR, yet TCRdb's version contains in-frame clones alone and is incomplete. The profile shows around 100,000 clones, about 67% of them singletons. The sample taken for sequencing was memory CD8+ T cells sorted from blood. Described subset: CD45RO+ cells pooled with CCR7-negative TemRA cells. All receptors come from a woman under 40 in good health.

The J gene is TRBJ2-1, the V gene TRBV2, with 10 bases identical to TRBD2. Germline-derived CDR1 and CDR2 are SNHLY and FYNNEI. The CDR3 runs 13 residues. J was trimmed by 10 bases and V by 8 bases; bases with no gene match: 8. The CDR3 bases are TGTGCCAGCGGGGCTAGCGGGAGAACCGAGCAGTTCTTC. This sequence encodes CASGASGRTEQFF.

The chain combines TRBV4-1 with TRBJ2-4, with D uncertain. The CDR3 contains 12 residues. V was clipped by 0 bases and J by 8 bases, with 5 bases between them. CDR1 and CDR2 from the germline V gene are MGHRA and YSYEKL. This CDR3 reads CASSQDSHIQYF. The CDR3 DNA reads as TGCGCCAGCAGCCAAGACAGTCACATTCAGTACTTC.

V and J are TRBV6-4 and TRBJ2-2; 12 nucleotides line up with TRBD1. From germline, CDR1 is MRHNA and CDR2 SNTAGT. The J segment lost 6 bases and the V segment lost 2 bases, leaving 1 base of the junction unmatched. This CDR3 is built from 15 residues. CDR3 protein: CASSDGTGGSGELFF. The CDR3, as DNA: TGTGCCAGCAGTGACGGGACAGGGGGCTCCGGGGAGCTGTTTTTT.

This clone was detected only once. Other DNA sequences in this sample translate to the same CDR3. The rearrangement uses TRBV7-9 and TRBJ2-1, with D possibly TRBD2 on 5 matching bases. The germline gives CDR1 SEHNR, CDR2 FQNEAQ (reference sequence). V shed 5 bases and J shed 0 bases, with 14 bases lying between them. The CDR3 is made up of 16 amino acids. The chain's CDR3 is CASSPRGGSSYNEQFF. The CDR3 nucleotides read TGTGCCAGCAGCCCCCGAGGAGGCAGCTCCTACAATGAGCAGTTCTTC. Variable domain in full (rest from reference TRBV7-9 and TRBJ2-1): DTGVSQNPRHKITKRGQNVTFRCDPISEHNRLYWYRQTLGQGPEFLTYFQNEAQLEKSRLLSDRFSAERPKGSFSTLEIQRTEQGDSAMYLCASSPRGGSSYNEQFFGPGTRLTVL.

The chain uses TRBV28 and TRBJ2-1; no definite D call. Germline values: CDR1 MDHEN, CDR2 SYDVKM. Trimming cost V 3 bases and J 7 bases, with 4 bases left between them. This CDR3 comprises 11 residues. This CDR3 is CASSFPNEQFF. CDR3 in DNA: TGTGCCAGCAGTTTCCCTAATGAGCAGTTCTTC.

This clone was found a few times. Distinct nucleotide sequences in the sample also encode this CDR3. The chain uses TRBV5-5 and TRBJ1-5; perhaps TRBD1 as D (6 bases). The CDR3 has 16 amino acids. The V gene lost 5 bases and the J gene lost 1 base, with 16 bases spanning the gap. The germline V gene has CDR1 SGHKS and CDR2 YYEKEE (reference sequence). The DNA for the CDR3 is TGTGCCAGCAGAGATGGGGGCCTAATGAGCAATCAGCCCCAGCATTTT. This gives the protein CASRDGGLMSNQPQHF. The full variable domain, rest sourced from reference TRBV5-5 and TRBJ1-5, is DAGVTQSPTHLIKTRGQQVTLRCSPISGHKSVSWYQQVLGQGPQFIFQYYEKEERGRGNFPDRFSARQFPNYSSELNVNALLLGDSALYLCASRDGGLMSNQPQHFGDGTRLSIL.

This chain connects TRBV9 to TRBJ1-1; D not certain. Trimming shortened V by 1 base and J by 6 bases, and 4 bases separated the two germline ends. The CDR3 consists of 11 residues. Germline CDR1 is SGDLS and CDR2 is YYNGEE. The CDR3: CASSVSPEAFF. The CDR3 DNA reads TGTGCCAGCAGCGTATCCCCTGAAGCTTTCTTT.

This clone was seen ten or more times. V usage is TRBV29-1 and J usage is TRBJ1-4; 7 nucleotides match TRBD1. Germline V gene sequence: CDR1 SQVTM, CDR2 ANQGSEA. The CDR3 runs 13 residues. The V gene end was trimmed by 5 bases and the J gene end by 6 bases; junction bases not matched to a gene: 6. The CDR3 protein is CSVTRTGDEKLFF. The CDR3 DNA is TGCAGCGTTACCCGGACAGGCGATGAAAAACTGTTTTTT.

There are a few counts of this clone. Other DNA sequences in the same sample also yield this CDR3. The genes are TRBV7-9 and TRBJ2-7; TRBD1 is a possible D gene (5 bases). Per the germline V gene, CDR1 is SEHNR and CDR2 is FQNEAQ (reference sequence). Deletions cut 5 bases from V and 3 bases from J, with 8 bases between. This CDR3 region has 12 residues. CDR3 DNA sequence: TGTGCCAGCAGCCAAGACAGCTACGAGCAGTACTTC. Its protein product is CASSQDSYEQYF.

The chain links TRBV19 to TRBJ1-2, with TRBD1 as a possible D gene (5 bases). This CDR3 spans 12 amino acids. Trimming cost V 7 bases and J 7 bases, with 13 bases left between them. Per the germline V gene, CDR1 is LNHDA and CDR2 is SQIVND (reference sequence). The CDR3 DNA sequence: TGTGCCAGTAAGGGGCAGGCTCGTGGCTACACCTTC. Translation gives CASKGQARGYTF.